This T cell receptor (beta chain) came from a study of response to subunit inactivated influenza vaccine. TCRdb independently ran MiXCR on the RT-PCR reads; one entry per CDR3 protein. The sample holds around 530,000 distinct CDR3 sequences, around 11% seen once. This CDR3 is 15 amino acids long. V dropped 2 bases and J dropped 4 bases, with 15 bases sitting between them. The germline CDR1 and CDR2 sequences are SEHNR and FQNEAQ (reference sequence). The chain is built from TRBV7-9 and TRBJ2-7; no clear D gene. This clonotype originated in a man over 45 who received an inactivated influenza vaccine. The source was PBMCs from blood, collected on the day of vaccination. The CDR3 here is CASSLSQNRPYEQYF. The DNA for the CDR3 is TGTGCCAGCAGCTTATCCCAGAACCGACCGTACGAGCAGTACTTC.